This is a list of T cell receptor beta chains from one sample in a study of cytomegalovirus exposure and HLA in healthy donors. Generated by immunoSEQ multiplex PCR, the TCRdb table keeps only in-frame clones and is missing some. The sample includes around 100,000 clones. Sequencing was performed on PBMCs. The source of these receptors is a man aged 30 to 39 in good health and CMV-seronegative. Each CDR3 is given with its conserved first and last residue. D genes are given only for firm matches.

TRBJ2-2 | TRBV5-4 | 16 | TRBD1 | CASSLEGQGGTGELFF | TGTGCCAGCAGCTTGGAGGGACAGGGGGGCACCGGGGAGCTGTTTTTT
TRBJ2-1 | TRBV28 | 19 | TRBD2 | CASSLLASGGAGLWNEQFF | TGTGCCAGCAGTTTATTGGCTAGCGGGGGGGCCGGTTTGTGGAATGAGCAGTTCTTC
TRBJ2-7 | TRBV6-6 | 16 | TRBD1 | CASSNVGQGATYEQYF | TGTGCCAGCAGCAACGTAGGACAGGGGGCAACCTACGAGCAGTACTTC
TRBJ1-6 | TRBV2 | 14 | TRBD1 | CASSNGQGDSPLHF | TGTGCCAGCAGTAATGGACAGGGAGATTCACCCCTCCACTTT
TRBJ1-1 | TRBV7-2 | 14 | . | CASSLLQGVTEAFF | TGTGCCAGCAGCTTACTCCAGGGTGTAACTGAAGCTTTCTTT
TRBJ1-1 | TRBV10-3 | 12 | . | CAINRGDTEAFF | TGTGCCATCAACCGGGGGGACACTGAAGCTTTCTTT
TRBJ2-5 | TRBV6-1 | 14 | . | CASSEGQVQETQYF | TGTGCCAGCAGTGAAGGACAGGTCCAAGAGACCCAGTACTTC
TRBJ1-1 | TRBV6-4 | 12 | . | CASSDGGAEAFF | TGTGCCAGCAGTGACGGGGGGGCTGAAGCTTTCTTT
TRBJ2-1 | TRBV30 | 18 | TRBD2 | CAWSTWTSGHPPGNEQFF | TGTGCCTGGAGTACCTGGACTAGCGGACACCCCCCTGGAAATGAGCAGTTCTTC
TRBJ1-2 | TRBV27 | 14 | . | CASSLLAGEGGYTF | TGTGCCAGCAGTTTACTGGCAGGGGAGGGTGGCTACACCTTC
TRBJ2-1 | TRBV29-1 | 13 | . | CSVVQDSYNEQFF | TGCAGCGTTGTACAGGACTCCTACAATGAGCAGTTCTTC
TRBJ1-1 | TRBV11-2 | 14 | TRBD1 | CASIRGQGNTEAFF | TGTGCCAGCATCAGGGGGCAGGGTAACACTGAAGCTTTCTTT
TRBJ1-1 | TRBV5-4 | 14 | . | CASHKEGLVTEAFF | TGTGCCAGCCACAAGGAGGGGCTAGTAACTGAAGCTTTCTTT
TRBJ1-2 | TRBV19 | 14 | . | CASSGGTANYGYTF | TGTGCCAGTAGTGGCGGCACCGCTAACTATGGCTACACCTTC
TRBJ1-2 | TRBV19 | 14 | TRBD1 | CASKMRTGEYGYTF | TGTGCCAGTAAAATGAGGACAGGGGAGTATGGCTACACCTTC
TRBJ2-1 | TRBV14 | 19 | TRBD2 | CASSAGTSGRFSSYNEQFF | TGTGCCAGCAGCGCCGGGACTAGCGGCCGATTCAGCTCCTACAATGAGCAGTTCTTC
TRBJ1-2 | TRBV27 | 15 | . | CASSWTWTANYGYTF | TGTGCCAGCAGTTGGACCTGGACAGCTAACTATGGCTACACCTTC
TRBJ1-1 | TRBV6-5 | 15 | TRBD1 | CASSRFTGGGTEAFF | TGTGCCAGCAGCCGATTCACAGGGGGAGGAACTGAAGCTTTCTTT
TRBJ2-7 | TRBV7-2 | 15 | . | CASSLAFGGSYEQYF | TGTGCCAGCAGCTTAGCATTCGGGGGATCCTACGAGCAGTACTTC
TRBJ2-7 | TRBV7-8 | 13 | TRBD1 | CASSSGTGREQYF | TGTGCCAGCAGCTCCGGGACAGGGCGGGAGCAGTACTTC
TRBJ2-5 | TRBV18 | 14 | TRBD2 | CASSPPGGRETQYF | TGTGCCAGCTCCCCCCCGGGGGGACGAGAGACCCAGTACTTC
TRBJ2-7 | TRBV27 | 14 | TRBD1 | CASSPDRGFHEQYF | TGTGCCAGCAGCCCGGACAGGGGGTTTCACGAGCAGTACTTC
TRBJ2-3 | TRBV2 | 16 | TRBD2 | CASSSGLAGGTDTQYF | TGTGCCAGCAGTTCGGGGCTAGCGGGCGGTACAGATACGCAGTATTTT
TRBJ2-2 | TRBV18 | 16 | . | CASSPFAGAQTGELFF | TGTGCCAGCTCACCCTTCGCGGGGGCGCAGACCGGGGAGCTGTTTTTT
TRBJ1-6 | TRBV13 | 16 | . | CASSPTGGARNSPLHF | TGTGCCAGCAGCCCCACGGGGGGAGCCAGGAATTCACCCCTCCACTTT
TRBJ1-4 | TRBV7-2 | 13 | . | CASSLIANEKLFF | TGTGCCAGCAGCTTAATAGCTAATGAAAAACTGTTTTTT